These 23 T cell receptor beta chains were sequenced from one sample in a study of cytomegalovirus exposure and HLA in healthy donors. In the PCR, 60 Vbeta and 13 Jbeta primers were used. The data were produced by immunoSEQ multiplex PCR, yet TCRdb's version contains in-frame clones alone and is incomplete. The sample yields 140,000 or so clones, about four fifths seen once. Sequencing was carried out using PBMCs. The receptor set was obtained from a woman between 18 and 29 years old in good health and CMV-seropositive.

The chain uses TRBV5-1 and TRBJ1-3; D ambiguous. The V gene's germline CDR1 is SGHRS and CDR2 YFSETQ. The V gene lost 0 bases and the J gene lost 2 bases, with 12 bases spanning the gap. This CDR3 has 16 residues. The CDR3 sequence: CASSLAYDFAGNTIYF. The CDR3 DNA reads TGCGCCAGCAGCTTGGCATACGACTTTGCTGGAAACACCATATATTTT.

The CDR3: CAWSSQDTPHQETQYF. For the CDR3, the DNA is TGTGCCTGGAGTTCCCAAGACACACCTCACCAAGAGACCCAGTACTTC. The chain couples TRBV30 to TRBJ2-5, with D uncertain. The CDR3 totals 16 residues. The germline V gene encodes CDR1 GTSNPN and CDR2 SVGIG (reference sequence). Trimming stripped 2 bases from V and 0 bases from J, with 16 bases between.

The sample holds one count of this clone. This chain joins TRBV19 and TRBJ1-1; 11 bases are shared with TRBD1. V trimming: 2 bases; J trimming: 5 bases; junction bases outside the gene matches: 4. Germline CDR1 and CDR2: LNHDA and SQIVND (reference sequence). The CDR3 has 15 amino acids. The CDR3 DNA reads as TGTGCCAGTAGTATAAGGGACAGGGGGGAAACTGAAGCTTTCTTT. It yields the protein CASSIRDRGETEAFF.

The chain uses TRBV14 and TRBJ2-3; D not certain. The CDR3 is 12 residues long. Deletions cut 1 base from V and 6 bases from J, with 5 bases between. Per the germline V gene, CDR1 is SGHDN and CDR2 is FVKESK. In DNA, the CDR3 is TGTGCCAGCAGCCAAGTCCGGGATACGCAGTATTTT. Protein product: CASSQVRDTQYF.

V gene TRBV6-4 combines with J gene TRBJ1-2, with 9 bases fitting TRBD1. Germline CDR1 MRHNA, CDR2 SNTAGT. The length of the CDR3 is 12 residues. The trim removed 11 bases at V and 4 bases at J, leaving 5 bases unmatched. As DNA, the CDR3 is TGTGCCTCCCGGGACAGGGTCTATGGCTACACCTTC. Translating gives CASRDRVYGYTF.

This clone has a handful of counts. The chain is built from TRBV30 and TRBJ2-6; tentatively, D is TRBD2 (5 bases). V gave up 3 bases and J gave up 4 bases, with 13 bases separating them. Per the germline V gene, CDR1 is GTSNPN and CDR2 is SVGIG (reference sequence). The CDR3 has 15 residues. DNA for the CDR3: TGTGCCTGGAGCGAGGGCAGATCCGGGGCCAACGTCCTGACTTTC. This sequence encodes CAWSEGRSGANVLTF. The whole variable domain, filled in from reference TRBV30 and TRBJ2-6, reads SQTIHQWPATLVQPVGSPLSLECTVEGTSNPNLYWYRQAAGRGLQLLFYSVGIGQISSEVPQNLSASRPQDRQFILSSKKLLLSDSGFYLCAWSEGRSGANVLTFGAGSRLTVL.

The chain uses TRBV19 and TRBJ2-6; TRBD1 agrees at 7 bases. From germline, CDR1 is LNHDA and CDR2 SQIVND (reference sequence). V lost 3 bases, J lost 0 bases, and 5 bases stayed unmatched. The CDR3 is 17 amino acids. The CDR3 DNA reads TGTGCCAGTAGTATGAGACAGGGTCTCTCTGGGGCCAACGTCCTGACTTTC. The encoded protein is CASSMRQGLSGANVLTF.

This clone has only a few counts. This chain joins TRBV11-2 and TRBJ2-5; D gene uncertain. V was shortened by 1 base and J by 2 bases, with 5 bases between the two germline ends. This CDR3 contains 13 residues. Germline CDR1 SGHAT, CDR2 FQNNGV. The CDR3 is CASSLGRQETQYF. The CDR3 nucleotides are TGTGCCAGCAGCTTAGGTCGGCAAGAGACCCAGTACTTC. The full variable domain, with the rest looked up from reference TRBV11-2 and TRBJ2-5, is EAGVAQSPRYKIIEKRQSVAFWCNPISGHATLYWYQQILGQGPKLLIQFQNNGVVDDSQLPKDRFSAERLKGVDSTLKIQPAKLEDSAVYLCASSLGRQETQYFGPGTRLLVL.

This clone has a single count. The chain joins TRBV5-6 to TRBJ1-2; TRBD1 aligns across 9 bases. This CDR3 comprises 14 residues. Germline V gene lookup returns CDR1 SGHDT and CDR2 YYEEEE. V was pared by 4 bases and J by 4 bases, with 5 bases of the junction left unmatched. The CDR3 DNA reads TGTGCCAGCAGCCTACAGGGGGCAGGCTATGGCTACACCTTC. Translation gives CASSLQGAGYGYTF.

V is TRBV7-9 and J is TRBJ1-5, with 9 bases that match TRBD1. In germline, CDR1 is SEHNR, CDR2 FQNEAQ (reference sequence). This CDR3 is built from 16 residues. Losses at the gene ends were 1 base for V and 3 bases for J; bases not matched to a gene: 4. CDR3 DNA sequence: TGTGCCAGCAGCTTAGACGGGACAGGGCTCAATCAGCCCCAGCATTTT. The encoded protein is CASSLDGTGLNQPQHF.

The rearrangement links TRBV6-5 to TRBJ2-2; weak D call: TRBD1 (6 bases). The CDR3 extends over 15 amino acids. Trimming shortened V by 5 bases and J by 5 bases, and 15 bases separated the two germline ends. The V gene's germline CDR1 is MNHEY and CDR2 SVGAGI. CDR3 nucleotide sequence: TGTGCCAGCAGTCGAGACAGGTCAAGGACCGGGGAGCTGTTTTTT. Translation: CASSRDRSRTGELFF.

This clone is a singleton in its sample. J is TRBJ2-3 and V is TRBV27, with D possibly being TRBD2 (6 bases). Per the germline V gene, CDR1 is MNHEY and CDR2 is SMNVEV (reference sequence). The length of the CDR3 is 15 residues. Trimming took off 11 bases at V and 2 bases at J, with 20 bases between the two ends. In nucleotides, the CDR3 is TGTGCCTCCCGGAGAGGTAGCGGATTCACAGATACGCAGTATTTT. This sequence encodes CASRRGSGFTDTQYF.

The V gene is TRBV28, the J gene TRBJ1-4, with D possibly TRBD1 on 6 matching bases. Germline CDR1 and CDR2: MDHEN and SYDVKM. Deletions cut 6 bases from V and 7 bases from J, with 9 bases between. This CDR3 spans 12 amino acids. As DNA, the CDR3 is TGTGCCAGCAGCGTACAGGGTGAAAAACTGTTTTTT. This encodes CASSVQGEKLFF.

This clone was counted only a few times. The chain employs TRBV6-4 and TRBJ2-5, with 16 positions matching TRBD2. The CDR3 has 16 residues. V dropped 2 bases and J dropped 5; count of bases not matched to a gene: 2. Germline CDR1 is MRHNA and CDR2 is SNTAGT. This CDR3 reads CASSDGTSGGAETQYF. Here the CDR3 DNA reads TGTGCCAGCAGTGACGGGACTAGCGGGGGGGCCGAGACCCAGTACTTC.

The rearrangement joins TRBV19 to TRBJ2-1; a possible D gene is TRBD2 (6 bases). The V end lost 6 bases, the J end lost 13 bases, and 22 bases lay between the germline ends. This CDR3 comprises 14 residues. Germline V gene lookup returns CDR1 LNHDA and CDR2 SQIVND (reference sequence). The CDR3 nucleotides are TGTGCCAGTAGCCCCGGGGCAAAGGGAGGAGATCAGTTCTTC. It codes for CASSPGAKGGDQFF.

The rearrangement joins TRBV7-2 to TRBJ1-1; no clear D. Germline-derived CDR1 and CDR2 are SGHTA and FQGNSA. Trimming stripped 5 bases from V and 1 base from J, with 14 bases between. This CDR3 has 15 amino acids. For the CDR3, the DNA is TGTGCCAGCAGCGCCAGCCAACGAGGGAACACTGAAGCTTTCTTT. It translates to CASSASQRGNTEAFF.

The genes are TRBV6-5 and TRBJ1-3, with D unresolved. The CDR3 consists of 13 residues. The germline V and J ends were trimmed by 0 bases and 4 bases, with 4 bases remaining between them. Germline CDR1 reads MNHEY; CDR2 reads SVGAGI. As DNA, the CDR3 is TGTGCCAGCAGTTACTCGAGCGGAAACACCATATATTTT. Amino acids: CASSYSSGNTIYF.

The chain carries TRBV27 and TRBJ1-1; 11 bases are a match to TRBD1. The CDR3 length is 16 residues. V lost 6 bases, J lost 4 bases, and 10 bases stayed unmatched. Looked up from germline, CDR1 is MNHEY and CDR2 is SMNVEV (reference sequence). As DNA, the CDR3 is TGTGCCAGCAGGACTCGGGACAGGGGGGATGGCACTGAAGCTTTCTTT. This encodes CASRTRDRGDGTEAFF.

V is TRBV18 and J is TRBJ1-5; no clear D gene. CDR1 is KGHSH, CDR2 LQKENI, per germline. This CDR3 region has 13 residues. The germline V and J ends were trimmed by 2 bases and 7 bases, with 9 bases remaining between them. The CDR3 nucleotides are TGTGCCAGCTCACCATGGGAGAAACAGCCCCAGCATTTT. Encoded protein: CASSPWEKQPQHF.

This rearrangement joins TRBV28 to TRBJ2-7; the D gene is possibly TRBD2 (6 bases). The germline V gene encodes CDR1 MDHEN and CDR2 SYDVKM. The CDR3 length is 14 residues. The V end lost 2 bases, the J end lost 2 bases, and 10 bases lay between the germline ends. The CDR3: CASSLIREAYEQYF. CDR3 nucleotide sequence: TGTGCCAGCAGTTTAATCAGGGAGGCCTACGAGCAGTACTTC. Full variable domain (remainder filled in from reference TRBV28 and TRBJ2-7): DVKVTQSSRYLVKRTGEKVFLECVQDMDHENMFWYRQDPGLGLRLIYFSYDVKMKEKGDIPEGYSVSREKKERFSLILESASTNQTSMYLCASSLIREAYEQYFGPGTRLTVT.

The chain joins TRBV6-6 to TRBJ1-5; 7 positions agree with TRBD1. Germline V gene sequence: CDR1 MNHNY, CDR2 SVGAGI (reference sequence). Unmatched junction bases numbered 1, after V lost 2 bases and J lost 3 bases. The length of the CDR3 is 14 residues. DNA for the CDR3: TGTGCCAGCAGTTACGACAGGGACAATCAGCCCCAGCATTTT. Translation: CASSYDRDNQPQHF.

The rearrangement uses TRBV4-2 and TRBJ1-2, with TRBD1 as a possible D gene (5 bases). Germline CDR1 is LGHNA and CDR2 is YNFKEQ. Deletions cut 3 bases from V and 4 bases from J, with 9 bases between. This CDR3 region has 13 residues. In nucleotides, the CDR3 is TGTGCCAGCAGCCAGGAGGGGACCTATGGCTACACCTTC. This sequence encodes CASSQEGTYGYTF.

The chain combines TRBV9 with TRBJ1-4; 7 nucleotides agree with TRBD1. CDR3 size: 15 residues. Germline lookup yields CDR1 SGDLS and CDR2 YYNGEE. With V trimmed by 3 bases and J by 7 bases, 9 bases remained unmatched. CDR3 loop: CASSARDSRGEKLFF. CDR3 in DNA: TGTGCCAGCAGCGCCAGGGACAGTCGGGGTGAAAAACTGTTTTTT. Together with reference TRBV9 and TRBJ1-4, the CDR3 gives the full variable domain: DSGVTQTPKHLITATGQRVTLRCSPRSGDLSVYWYQQSLDQGLQFLIQYYNGEERAKGNILERFSAQQFPDLHSELNLSSLELGDSALYFCASSARDSRGEKLFFGSGTQLSVL.